This T cell receptor beta chain was obtained from a study of blood T cells in healthy people across ages. Study-wide results and caveats: Age brought a roughly linear fall in TCR beta diversity measured per million T cells.

The CDR3 consists of 18 residues. A J-beta primer mix and a sample-barcoded 5' primer were used in a second PCR of about 6 to 12 cycles. MiXCR, run by TCRdb on the 5' RACE reads, gives a single entry per CDR3 protein. This table holds 700,000 or so distinct CDR3 sequences, 40% to 50% found once. With regard to this clonotype: Its specificity is unknown.

Extraction yielded at least 6 micrograms of total RNA per sample. This sequence was found in an older man in good health. The sequencing input was blood. The chain links TRBV21-1 to TRBJ2-4; whether TRBD2, the table's D call, matches the DNA was not checked. TRBV21-1 is a pseudogene segment. CDR3 sequence (DNA): TGTGCCAGCAGCAAAAGGGGTAGGCGGGATCGGACCAAAAACATTCAGTACTTC. This translates into CASSKRGRRDRTKNIQYF.